What follows are 20 T cell receptor beta chains derived from one specimen sequenced in a study of shared clonotypes between healthy human individuals. Clones were read by immunoSEQ multiplex PCR, and TCRdb kept only the in-frame ones, dropping some. Of hundreds of thousands of clones in the sample, approximately 79% were seen once. The material sequenced was memory CD4+ T cells sorted from blood. Regarding subset: CD45RA-negative fraction. The receptors stem from a woman aged 30 to 39 in good health.

The V call is TRBV28, the J call TRBJ2-5; 13 nucleotides match TRBD2. The CDR3 extends over 14 amino acids. The germline gives CDR1 MDHEN, CDR2 SYDVKM. The trim removed 5 bases at V and 8 bases at J, leaving 5 bases unmatched. CDR3 sequence (DNA): TGTGCCAGCAGTGATCGGACTAGCGGGAGAACCCAGTACTTC. Translation gives CASSDRTSGRTQYF.

The rearrangement joins TRBV28 to TRBJ1-1, with D possibly TRBD1 on 6 matching bases. Germline V lookup: CDR1 MDHEN, CDR2 SYDVKM. The CDR3 has 15 amino acids. V lost 4 bases and J 1 base, leaving 13 bases between the germline ends. The CDR3 coding sequence is TGTGCCAGCAGTTACCAAAGGGGGACGAACACTGAAGCTTTCTTT. Translating it yields CASSYQRGTNTEAFF.

The chain joins TRBV7-6 to TRBJ1-2, with TRBD1 identical over 9 bases. This CDR3 is 15 amino acids long. J gave up 3 bases and V 5 bases, and 7 bases lay outside the gene matches. Per germline, CDR1 SGHVS and CDR2 FNYEAQ. As DNA, the CDR3 is TGTGCCAGCAGCCACAGGACAGGGGAGGACTATGGCTACACCTTC. Translated: CASSHRTGEDYGYTF.

The chain employs TRBV2 and TRBJ1-2; no definite D call. The CDR3 contains 13 residues. V gave up 6 bases and J gave up 2 bases, with 10 bases separating them. Germline V gives CDR1 SNHLY, CDR2 FYNNEI. This CDR3 reads CASRTTINYGYTF. CDR3 DNA sequence: TGTGCCAGCAGGACAACGATAAACTATGGCTACACCTTC.

The chain has TRBV6-1 and TRBJ1-3; D call uncertain. Germline lookup yields CDR1 MNHNS and CDR2 SASEGT. This CDR3 is 14 amino acids long. V was shortened by 3 bases and J by 0 bases, with 6 bases between the two germline ends. CDR3 DNA sequence: TGTGCCAGCAGTGACTTGTACTCTGGAAACACCATATATTTT. Protein product: CASSDLYSGNTIYF.

The genes are TRBV11-2 and TRBJ1-2, with a tentative D call TRBD1 (6 bases). V shed 0 bases and J shed 10 bases, with 12 bases lying between them. This CDR3 spans 13 amino acids. Germline CDR1 is SGHAT and CDR2 is FQNNGV. The CDR3: CASSLEGWGAYTF. The CDR3 nucleotides are TGTGCCAGCAGCTTAGAAGGTTGGGGGGCCTACACCTTC. Drawing the rest from reference TRBV11-2 and TRBJ1-2, the complete variable domain is EAGVAQSPRYKIIEKRQSVAFWCNPISGHATLYWYQQILGQGPKLLIQFQNNGVVDDSQLPKDRFSAERLKGVDSTLKIQPAKLEDSAVYLCASSLEGWGAYTFGSGTRLTVV.

There are a few counts of this clone. This sequence joins TRBV5-4 and TRBJ1-4; TRBD1 matches 10 bases. From germline, CDR1 is SGHNT and CDR2 YYREEE (reference sequence). CDR3 length: 16 amino acids. V trimming: 4 bases; J trimming: 6 bases; junction bases outside the gene matches: 9. The CDR3 loop is CASSPGAGTGDEKLFF. In DNA form, the CDR3 reads TGTGCCAGCAGCCCCGGGGCCGGGACAGGGGATGAAAAACTGTTTTTT.

The V call is TRBV11-3, the J call TRBJ2-1, with unresolved D. The V gene lost 5 bases and the J gene lost 0 bases, with 11 bases spanning the gap. Germline V lookup: CDR1 SGHNT, CDR2 YENEEA. The length of the CDR3 is 15 residues. In DNA form, the CDR3 reads TGTGCCAGCAGCGAGAACCCGGGCTCCTACAATGAGCAGTTCTTC. It encodes CASSENPGSYNEQFF.

The chain recombines TRBV11-2 with TRBJ1-2; 11 bases align to TRBD1. The CDR3 spans 16 residues. Germline V gene data show CDR1 as SGHAT and CDR2 as FQNNGV. Unmatched junction bases numbered 12, after V lost 5 bases and J lost 7 bases. The CDR3 nucleotides are TGTGCCAGCAGCCCTGGACAGGGGGCGCATCATGGTGGCTACACCTTC. As protein: CASSPGQGAHHGGYTF.

The V gene is TRBV7-2, the J gene TRBJ2-5, with D unresolved. The CDR3 loop spans 14 amino acids. Between the trimmed V and J ends, which lost 3 bases and 5 bases, there was a span of 13 bases. Germline V CDR1 and CDR2: SGHTA, FQGNSA. The DNA for the CDR3 is TGTGCCAGCAGCTTTCCCGACGTAGGGGAGACCCAGTACTTC. Protein sequence: CASSFPDVGETQYF.

This clone was observed a single time. The CDR3 DNA reads TGTGCCAGCAGCTCCAATGGCAGCGGTCCGCCCTACGAGCAGTACTTC. It yields the protein CASSSNGSGPPYEQYF. The rearrangement links TRBV7-2 to TRBJ2-7, with a tentative D call TRBD2 (5 bases). This CDR3 comprises 16 residues. V lost 4 bases and J lost 2, with 18 bases in between. Germline V CDR1 and CDR2: SGHTA, FQGNSA.

This clone appeared once. V usage is TRBV10-2 and J usage is TRBJ1-5; a weak D match, TRBD1 (5 bases). V lost 5 bases, J lost 1 base, and 12 bases lay in between. CDR1 and CDR2 (germline): WSHSY, SAAADI. This CDR3 region has 15 residues. The CDR3 here is CASSPGQTSNQPQHF. As DNA, the CDR3 is TGCGCCAGCAGTCCAGGGCAGACGAGCAATCAGCCCCAGCATTTT.

The V call is TRBV5-1, the J call TRBJ2-5; D gene unclear. This CDR3 is built from 14 residues. Germline CDR1 is SGHRS and CDR2 is YFSETQ. V was trimmed by 6 bases and J by 2 bases, leaving 14 bases between them. CDR3 amino acids: CASTRLGLQETQYF. CDR3 nucleotide sequence: TGCGCCAGCACCCGCTTGGGCTTACAAGAGACCCAGTACTTC.

This clone occurred a few times. The rearrangement links TRBV30 to TRBJ1-6, with D perhaps matching TRBD1 (5 bases). V shed 1 base and J shed 7 bases, with 14 bases lying between them. The CDR3 length is 15 residues. CDR1 is GTSNPN and CDR2 is SVGIG in the germline V gene (reference sequence). The CDR3: CAWSGSQARNSPLHF. For the CDR3, the DNA is TGTGCCTGGAGTGGCTCACAGGCGAGGAATTCACCCCTCCACTTT.

The V gene is TRBV28, the J gene TRBJ1-1; TRBD1 might be the D (6 bases). The germline V and J ends were trimmed by 6 bases and 4 bases, with 18 bases remaining between them. The CDR3 is made up of 15 amino acids. Germline CDR1 is MDHEN and CDR2 is SYDVKM. The CDR3 sequence is CASRSTKSTGTEAFF. CDR3 DNA: TGTGCCAGCAGGTCTACAAAATCGACAGGCACTGAAGCTTTCTTT.

V is TRBV29-1 and J is TRBJ1-2; TRBD1 might be the D (5 bases). This CDR3 is 11 amino acids long. Trimming removed 3 bases at V and 5 bases at J, with 7 bases between. Germline values: CDR1 SQVTM, CDR2 ANQGSEA. CDR3 residues: CSVDDRYGYTF. The CDR3 DNA is TGCAGCGTTGATGACAGATATGGCTACACCTTC.

This chain connects TRBV5-1 to TRBJ2-3; TRBD2 agrees at 9 bases. J lost 4 bases, V lost 0 bases, and 12 bases had no gene match. The CDR3 contains 18 residues. Germline CDR1 reads SGHRS; CDR2 reads YFSETQ. CDR3 loop: CASSLGSGSFMSSDTQYF. As DNA, the CDR3 is TGCGCCAGCAGCTTGGGTAGCGGGAGTTTTATGTCCTCAGATACGCAGTATTTT. Filled out from reference TRBV5-1 and TRBJ2-3, the complete variable domain reads KAGVTQTPRYLIKTRGQQVTLSCSPISGHRSVSWYQQTPGQGLQFLFEYFSETQRNKGNFPGRFSGRQFSNSRSEMNVSTLELGDSALYLCASSLGSGSFMSSDTQYFGPGTRLTVL.

The chain recombines TRBV6-6 with TRBJ2-5; 8 bases agree with TRBD1. The trim removed 6 bases at V and 3 bases at J, leaving 3 bases unmatched. CDR1 is MNHNY and CDR2 is SVGAGI in the germline V gene (reference sequence). The CDR3 consists of 13 residues. The CDR3 reads CASRGQAKETQYF. CDR3 in DNA: TGTGCCAGCAGGGGACAGGCGAAAGAGACCCAGTACTTC.

The V gene is TRBV7-8, the J gene TRBJ1-5; 7 nucleotides line up with TRBD1. This CDR3 has 13 residues. The trim removed 6 bases at V and 6 bases at J, leaving 5 bases unmatched. From germline, CDR1 is SGHVS and CDR2 FQNEAQ. The CDR3 protein is CASRQTGSQPQHF. The DNA for the CDR3 is TGTGCCAGCAGACAGACAGGGAGTCAGCCCCAGCATTTT.

The V gene is TRBV10-3, the J gene TRBJ1-3, with D possibly matching TRBD1 (6 bases). Germline loops: CDR1 ENHRY, CDR2 SYGVKD. This CDR3 has 14 amino acids. With 7 bases removed from V and 4 bases from J, the gap between germline ends came to 14 bases. CDR3 sequence (DNA): TGTGCCATCACCTTAGGGGGGCTCGGAAACACCATATATTTT. This translates into CAITLGGLGNTIYF.